Sequencing of this TCR beta chain was carried out in a study of blood T cell repertoires in COVID-19. Study-level background: Sites in the United States, Italy and Spain provided acute and convalescent COVID-19 samples. Nucleic acid was either cDNA or gDNA, and it came from T cells, B-cell-depleted T cells, or PBMCs.

Authors' methods: Estimates of nucleated cell counts were drawn from the amplification of reference gene primers. Sequencing was performed with immunoSEQ multiplex PCR; in TCRdb, only in-frame clones are kept and a portion is missing. Clone size and V and J calls were adopted from that table, with D and trimming inferred from the DNA. Of roughly 210,000 clones listed, around 84% are singletons. Germline V gives CDR1 SGHAT, CDR2 FQNNGV. Trimming cost V 6 bases and J 1 base, with 11 bases left between them. The CDR3 extends over 14 amino acids. The sequence was collected from a woman older than 75 with COVID-19, enrolled during active disease. The chain couples TRBV11-2 to TRBJ2-3, with D possibly TRBD2 on 6 matching bases. The specimen sequenced was peripheral blood. The CDR3 nucleotides are TGTGCCAGCAGTGCACCGGGGGGCACAGATACGCAGTATTTT. Encoded protein: CASSAPGGTDTQYF.